This TCR beta chain stems from a study of read filtering for tumor transcriptome and immune sequencing. Across the whole study: The cohort had 17 men and roughly 13 women aged roughly 45 to 90, mean approximately 66 years. Study-level points and caveats: Without single-read clonotypes, shared clonotype proportions correlated more between IR-seq and RNA-seq.

The germline gives CDR1 MNHEY, CDR2 SMNVEV (reference sequence). The V end lost 3 bases, the J end lost 10 bases, and 15 bases lay between the germline ends. This CDR3 is 14 amino acids long. As for this clonotype: Its matching antigen is unknown. This may be a read error: a much more frequent sequence differs by one nucleotide.

The library was built from roughly 400 ng RNA with molecular barcoded adaptors for alpha/delta and beta/gamma chains. TCRdb used MiXCR to reprocess the reads, holding one entry per CDR3 protein. The table lists about 130,000 distinct CDR3 sequences, 10% to 15% of them singletons. Bone marrow was sampled from every patient at the time of active disease. This sequence originates from a donor aged 40 or over with multiple myeloma. The sequenced sample was a population of CD138-negative cells sorted from bone marrow. The J gene is TRBJ2-2, the V gene TRBV27; maybe TRBD1 (6 bases). In DNA, the CDR3 is TGTGCCAGCAGTTTCTCAGGGGTCAACGAGGAGCTGTTTTTT. This encodes CASSFSGVNEELFF.